This paragraph covers one TCR beta chain sequence. The assay was immunoSEQ multiplex PCR, and TCRdb's table has in-frame clones only and misses some. The table records about 130,000 clones, about 88% of them present only once. V was shortened by 1 base and J by 4 bases, with 13 bases between the two germline ends. Per the germline V gene, CDR1 is LGHNA and CDR2 is YNFKEQ. The CDR3 length is 15 residues. The sample belongs to a study of control samples from healthy donors and cancer patients. This chain uses TRBV4-2 with TRBJ1-2; D is unclear. Input material: blood. This sequence originates from a man aged 50 or older in good health. CDR3 nucleotides: TGTGCCAGCAGCCAAGGGACGGAGAACTCCTATGGCTACACCTTC. Translating gives CASSQGTENSYGYTF.